A selection of T cell receptor beta chains follows, all from one sample in a study of blood T cell repertoires in COVID-19. Clones were read by immunoSEQ multiplex PCR, and TCRdb kept only the in-frame ones, dropping some. The data hold 9,700 or so clones, with around 80% observed a single time. The sample consisted of peripheral blood. These receptors were collected from a man aged 55 to 70 with active COVID-19. Both conserved end residues are part of each CDR3. A D gene is named only where the DNA matches it firmly. For some rows the clone size is stated as once, few or many, or as a class when expanded; others skip it.

j_gene: TRBJ1-5
v_gene: TRBV6-1
abundance: .
d_gene: TRBD1
CDR3nt: TGTGCCAGCAGTACGGGGACAGGGCTCCAGCCCCAGCATTTT
CDR3aa: CASSTGTGLQPQHF

j_gene: TRBJ2-7
v_gene: TRBV18
abundance: .
d_gene: .
CDR3nt: TGTGCCAGCTCACCGCGGAACCCGGAGGCCTACGAGCAGTACTTC
CDR3aa: CASSPRNPEAYEQYF

j_gene: TRBJ1-5
v_gene: TRBV28
abundance: .
d_gene: .
CDR3nt: TGTGCCAGCAGTTTGCTATCGGGGTTCGACGTAGCTCAGCCCCAGCATTTT
CDR3aa: CASSLLSGFDVAQPQHF

j_gene: TRBJ2-7
v_gene: TRBV11-2
abundance: .
d_gene: TRBD1
CDR3nt: TGTGCCAGCAGCTTAGCGCCGGGACAGGGCTCCTACGAGCAGTACTTC
CDR3aa: CASSLAPGQGSYEQYF

j_gene: TRBJ1-1
v_gene: TRBV10-3
abundance: .
d_gene: .
CDR3nt: TGTGCCATCGGGAGATTGAACACTGAAGCTTTCTTT
CDR3aa: CAIGRLNTEAFF

j_gene: TRBJ1-5
v_gene: TRBV3-1/TRBV3-2
abundance: .
d_gene: TRBD1
CDR3nt: TGTGCCAGCAGCCAAGGACAGGGGGGGCAGCCCCAGCATTTT
CDR3aa: CASSQGQGGQPQHF

j_gene: TRBJ2-2
v_gene: TRBV7-2
abundance: .
d_gene: .
CDR3nt: TGTGCCAGCAGCCTAACGGGGTGGACCACCGGGGAGCTGTTTTTT
CDR3aa: CASSLTGWTTGELFF

j_gene: TRBJ2-1
v_gene: TRBV10-3
abundance: .
d_gene: TRBD2
CDR3nt: TGTGCCATCAGCTCACCGAGACTAGCGGGAGTCTACAATGAGCAGTTCTTC
CDR3aa: CAISSPRLAGVYNEQFF

j_gene: TRBJ1-1
v_gene: TRBV7-2
abundance: .
d_gene: TRBD1
CDR3nt: TGTGCCAGCAGCTTAGGACAGGGGGCTGAAGCTTTCTTT
CDR3aa: CASSLGQGAEAFF

j_gene: TRBJ1-2
v_gene: TRBV18
abundance: .
d_gene: .
CDR3nt: TGTGCCAGCTCACCCAGGTCAGATTCCTATGGCTACACCTTC
CDR3aa: CASSPRSDSYGYTF

j_gene: TRBJ1-5
v_gene: TRBV28
abundance: few
d_gene: .
CDR3nt: TGTGCCAGCAGTTCCGGGACATATGGGACGGGGCCCCAGCATTTT
CDR3aa: CASSSGTYGTGPQHF

j_gene: TRBJ1-1
v_gene: TRBV6-2/TRBV6-3
abundance: .
d_gene: .
CDR3nt: TGTGCCAGCAGTTACCGACAGACGAACACTGAAGCTTTCTTT
CDR3aa: CASSYRQTNTEAFF

j_gene: TRBJ2-1
v_gene: TRBV12-5
abundance: .
d_gene: TRBD1
CDR3nt: TGTGCTAGTGGTCCCCACGGGACAGGACAAAATGAGCAGTTCTTC
CDR3aa: CASGPHGTGQNEQFF

j_gene: TRBJ2-1
v_gene: TRBV29-1
abundance: .
d_gene: TRBD1
CDR3nt: TGCAGCGAAACCGGGACAGGGGGCACGAACAATGAGCAGTTCTTC
CDR3aa: CSETGTGGTNNEQFF

j_gene: TRBJ2-1
v_gene: TRBV11-2
abundance: few
d_gene: .
CDR3nt: TGTGCCAGCAGCTTAGGTACAGGGACGGGTGACAATGAGCAGTTCTTC
CDR3aa: CASSLGTGTGDNEQFF

j_gene: TRBJ2-7
v_gene: TRBV5-6
abundance: few
d_gene: .
CDR3nt: TGTGCCAGCACAACCTGGCAGTCCTACGAGCAGTACTTC
CDR3aa: CASTTWQSYEQYF

j_gene: TRBJ1-5
v_gene: TRBV28
abundance: .
d_gene: TRBD1
CDR3nt: TGTGCCAGCAGTTATCCCCCGGGACAGGGTTGGCAGCCCCAGCATTTT
CDR3aa: CASSYPPGQGWQPQHF

j_gene: TRBJ1-5
v_gene: TRBV12-3/TRBV12-4
abundance: .
d_gene: .
CDR3nt: TGTGCCAGCAGTTTCGGCAATCAGCCCCAGCATTTT
CDR3aa: CASSFGNQPQHF

j_gene: TRBJ2-7
v_gene: TRBV28
abundance: .
d_gene: TRBD1
CDR3nt: TGTGCCACCTTATTAACCGGGACAGGGGTGCAGCAGTACTTC
CDR3aa: CATLLTGTGVQQYF

j_gene: TRBJ2-5
v_gene: TRBV11-2
abundance: .
d_gene: .
CDR3nt: TGTGCCAGCAGCCCCGGGGTTCAAGAGACCCAGTACTTC
CDR3aa: CASSPGVQETQYF

j_gene: TRBJ2-3
v_gene: TRBV7-3
abundance: .
d_gene: TRBD2
CDR3nt: TGTGCCAGCAGCCAAGCGGGAGGCTTGATCGATACGCAGTATTTT
CDR3aa: CASSQAGGLIDTQYF

j_gene: TRBJ1-1
v_gene: TRBV6-2/TRBV6-3
abundance: .
d_gene: .
CDR3nt: TGTGCCAGCAGTCCCCCCAGGGGCCGAGCCTCGAACACTGAAGCTTTCTTT
CDR3aa: CASSPPRGRASNTEAFF

j_gene: TRBJ2-1
v_gene: TRBV7-3
abundance: .
d_gene: .
CDR3nt: TGTGCCAGCAGCTCCCGGGATCAGAATGAGCAGTTCTTC
CDR3aa: CASSSRDQNEQFF

j_gene: TRBJ1-2
v_gene: TRBV28
abundance: .
d_gene: .
CDR3nt: TGTGCCAGCAGTCTTCGGCAGGGAACCGTCGGCTACACCTTC
CDR3aa: CASSLRQGTVGYTF

j_gene: TRBJ1-6
v_gene: TRBV28
abundance: .
d_gene: TRBD1
CDR3nt: TGTGCCAGCAGTGGAACAGGGGGAGTTAATTCACCCCTCCACTTT
CDR3aa: CASSGTGGVNSPLHF

j_gene: TRBJ2-3
v_gene: TRBV4-2
abundance: .
d_gene: .
CDR3nt: TGTGCCAGCAGCCAAGATATGGGGGGAGATACGCAGTATTTT
CDR3aa: CASSQDMGGDTQYF

j_gene: TRBJ2-2
v_gene: TRBV21-1
abundance: .
d_gene: .
CDR3nt: TGTGCCAGCACCCTTAAACCCCTCCTAGCGGACAGATCGAACACCGGGGAGCTGTTTTTT
CDR3aa: CASTLKPLLADRSNTGELFF

j_gene: TRBJ2-1
v_gene: TRBV11-3
abundance: medium-sized
d_gene: .
CDR3nt: TGTGCCAGCAGCTTACCCCCGGACAATGAGCAGTTCTTC
CDR3aa: CASSLPPDNEQFF

j_gene: TRBJ1-2
v_gene: TRBV18
abundance: .
d_gene: .
CDR3nt: TGTGCCAGCTCACCAACTGGACAAGACTATGGCTACACCTTC
CDR3aa: CASSPTGQDYGYTF